The clone carrying this T cell receptor beta chain has more than one count but fewer than ten. TCRdb re-called the RT-PCR reads with MiXCR, one entry per CDR3 protein. The sample holds about 570,000 distinct CDR3 sequences, around 11% seen once. This specimen comes from a study of response to subunit inactivated influenza vaccine. The germline V and J ends were trimmed by 10 bases and 7 bases, with 13 bases remaining between them. The CDR3 covers 12 residues. This rearrangement joins TRBV12-3 or TRBV12-4 to TRBJ2-2; D not resolved. Here the sequenced sample was PBMCs from blood, taken on the day of vaccination. This sequence originates from a man aged 50 to 59 who received an inactivated influenza vaccine. Here the CDR3 reads CAIKRPDGELFF. CDR3 bases: TGTGCCATCAAGAGGCCGGACGGGGAGCTGTTTTTT.